This T cell receptor (beta chain) was retrieved from a study of T cell responses to AZD1222 COVID-19 vaccine. Study results and limitations: Spike-specific TCR breadth and depth both grew after two AZD1222 doses. Most donors were white British, females outnumbered males, and clonal diversity was possibly underestimated. The reported proportion of spike-specific TCRs targeting unmutated variant regions was nearly half.

Combined were second doses at about 4 or about 12 weeks. Here immunoSEQ multiplex PCR was the method, and the copy in TCRdb shows in-frame clones only, minus some. The sample has about 81,000 clones; about 90% are singletons. A word on this clone: The antigen is not known.

V lost 5 bases to trimming and J lost 0 bases, with 8 bases between them. Germline values: CDR1 MDHEN, CDR2 SYDVKM. CDR3 length: 15 residues. Sequenced here: peripheral blood, sampled 28 days after the second AZD1222 dose. The clonotype comes from an adult who received the AZD1222 COVID-19 vaccine. The chain employs TRBV28 and TRBJ1-6, with unresolved D. CDR3 DNA sequence: TGTGCCAGCAGTCCCCCCCCCTCCTATAATTCACCCCTCCACTTT. Its protein is CASSPPPSYNSPLHF.